A selection of T cell receptor beta chains follows, all from one sample in a study of blood T cell repertoires in COVID-19. Clones were sequenced by immunoSEQ multiplex PCR, and TCRdb holds only the in-frame ones, with some missing. The sample gives about 170,000 clones, 86% of which show up once; around 3.5% is in the top ten. The specimen sequenced was peripheral blood. The receptors originated from a man between 65 and 79 years old with acute or convalescent COVID-19. Each CDR3 is given with its conserved first and last residue. D genes are given only for firm matches. Rows give clone size only sometimes, using once, few, many, or a class for an expanded clone.

cdr3_nt cdr3_aa v_call clone_size d_call j_call
TGTGCCAGCAGCTTGGAGGGAGAAGATACGCAGTATTTT CASSLEGEDTQYF TRBV7-6 - - TRBJ2-3
TGTGCCAGCAGTTGGGCGAGTGGGGGGGAGACCCAGTACTTC CASSWASGGETQYF TRBV28 - - TRBJ2-5
TGCGCCAGCGGGGGACAAGGGACTACCACGAAGTACTTC CASGGQGTTTKYF TRBV5-1 - - TRBJ2-7
TGTGCCAGCAGCGTAGGGCAAGGGGGCAACTATGGCTACACCTTC CASSVGQGGNYGYTF TRBV9 - TRBD1 TRBJ1-2
TGTGCCAGCTCCATGACAGGGTACGAGCAGTACTTC CASSMTGYEQYF TRBV18 - TRBD1 TRBJ2-7
TGTGCCAGCAGCTGGGGACAGGGGGGTAACAATTCACCCCTCCACTTT CASSWGQGGNNSPLHF TRBV7-2 - TRBD1 TRBJ1-6
TGTGCCAGCAGTGAAGCGGGAAGGAGGGACGGGTCCTACGAGCAGTACTTC CASSEAGRRDGSYEQYF TRBV6-1 - - TRBJ2-7
TGTGCCAGCAGCCCCGGAGTCGGGGAGCTGTTTTTT CASSPGVGELFF TRBV7-3 - - TRBJ2-2
TGCGCCAGCAGCCGAAGCTGGCGGGAGGACCCCGGGGAGCTGTTTTTT CASSRSWREDPGELFF TRBV5-1 - TRBD2 TRBJ2-2
TGTGCCAGCAGCTATTCCCAAGAGACCCAGTACTTC CASSYSQETQYF TRBV9 few - TRBJ2-5
TGTGCCAGCAGCCGCGATACGAACACCGGGGAGCTGTTTTTT CASSRDTNTGELFF TRBV7-8 - - TRBJ2-2
TGCGCCAGCAGCCCCTCAGGGGGAACTGAAGCTTTCTTT CASSPSGGTEAFF TRBV5-1 - TRBD1 TRBJ1-1
TGCAGCGTGAGGAGGGCCGGACGGACGACTCGGGGCTACACCTTC CSVRRAGRTTRGYTF TRBV29-1 - - TRBJ1-2
TGTGCCATCAGTGAGTCGGGCGGGAGGGCCGGCGGGGAGCTGTTTTTT CAISESGGRAGGELFF TRBV10-3 - TRBD2 TRBJ2-2
TGTGCCAGCAGCTTAGACTCGGGGAAGGGAGGCACTGAAGCTTTCTTT CASSLDSGKGGTEAFF TRBV7-9 few - TRBJ1-1
TGTGCCACCAGTGACTCGGGACAGGGGGACTACGAGCAGTACTTC CATSDSGQGDYEQYF TRBV24-1 once TRBD1 TRBJ2-7
TGTGCCAGCAGTGAAGGGACAGATAATGAAAAACTGTTTTTT CASSEGTDNEKLFF TRBV6-1 - - TRBJ1-4
TGTGCCAGTAGTATTAGTACTGGGACTAGCGGCTTTCTAGCCAAAAACATTCAGTACTTC CASSISTGTSGFLAKNIQYF TRBV19 - TRBD2 TRBJ2-4
TGTGCCAGCAGCGGCGTAGCGGGGAGGGCGCAGTATTTT CASSGVAGRAQYF TRBV7-2 - TRBD2 TRBJ2-3
TGTGCCAGCAGCTTTGGGACAGGGGTCCCCTATGGCTACACCTTC CASSFGTGVPYGYTF TRBV7-2 - TRBD1 TRBJ1-2
TGCGCCAGCAGCTTGGGAGGGACAGAAGAGACCCAGTACTTC CASSLGGTEETQYF TRBV5-1 once TRBD1 TRBJ2-5
TGTGCCAGCAGTGGACTAGCGGGGGCCTACAATGAGCAGTTCTTC CASSGLAGAYNEQFF TRBV2 - TRBD2 TRBJ2-1
TGTGCCAGCAGCCAACACCACAGGGTCTACGAGCAGTACTTC CASSQHHRVYEQYF TRBV11-2 - - TRBJ2-7
TGTGCCAGCAGCGTAGCAGGGGCGAGGGAAAAACTGTTTTTT CASSVAGAREKLFF TRBV9 few - TRBJ1-4
TGTGCCAGCAGCTCGCAGAGGGTGCTTTCAGGAAACACCATATATTTT CASSSQRVLSGNTIYF TRBV7-2 - - TRBJ1-3
TGTGCCAGCAGCCAGGCCCTAGTCGCGGGGTTCACAGATACGCAGTATTTT CASSQALVAGFTDTQYF TRBV4-2 - - TRBJ2-3
TGTGCCAGCAGCCCTTGGGTAGCGGGGGGAAATGAGCAGTTCTTC CASSPWVAGGNEQFF TRBV5-5 - TRBD2 TRBJ2-1
TGTGCCAGCACCGCCCCCGGGAACTATGGCTACACCTTC CASTAPGNYGYTF TRBV7-3 - - TRBJ1-2
TGCGCCAGCAGCCTGGTAGGCACAGATACGCAGTATTTT CASSLVGTDTQYF TRBV5-1 - - TRBJ2-3
TGCGCCAGCAGCTTGGACGGACAGGGGGGAGACTATGGCTACACCTTC CASSLDGQGGDYGYTF TRBV5-1 - TRBD1 TRBJ1-2
TGTGCCAGTAGTATAGATCAGAGCACAGATACGCAGTATTTT CASSIDQSTDTQYF TRBV19 - - TRBJ2-3
TGTGCCAGCCTCCCGGGGGGCTTAGTTAGTGAAGCTTTCTTT CASLPGGLVSEAFF TRBV2 - - TRBJ1-1
TGTGCCAGCAGCCAGCTCGGACAGCCGAACACCGGGGAGCTGTTTTTT CASSQLGQPNTGELFF TRBV14 - - TRBJ2-2
TGTGCCAGCGGTTTCGGCGGATATGGCTACACCTTC CASGFGGYGYTF TRBV6-2/TRBV6-3 - - TRBJ1-2
TGTGCCACCAGTGATCCCCTTACGGGTTTGCATGGCTACACCTTC CATSDPLTGLHGYTF TRBV24-1 - - TRBJ1-2
TGTGCCGGAAGCGGATTAAGCACAGATACGCAGTATTTT CAGSGLSTDTQYF TRBV7-9 - - TRBJ2-3
TGTGCCAGCAGCTTAGTTCAGGGTACAGGAAACACCATATATTTT CASSLVQGTGNTIYF TRBV7-2 - - TRBJ1-3
TGTGCCAGCTCACGTACGGGAGAGAGCTCTGGAAACACCATATATTTT CASSRTGESSGNTIYF TRBV18 - - TRBJ1-3
TGTGCTAGCAGCCCCGGAGGGGGCGAGACCCAGTACTTC CASSPGGGETQYF TRBV7-7 - - TRBJ2-5
TGTGCCAGCAGCTTAAGGGACAGGGGATGGAACACTGAAGCTTTCTTT CASSLRDRGWNTEAFF TRBV7-2 once TRBD1 TRBJ1-1
TGTGCCAGCTCCTCGGGACAGGGCGAAGGCTACACCTTC CASSSGQGEGYTF TRBV18 once TRBD1 TRBJ1-2
TGTGCCAGCAGCCGGACAGGGCTCGATTCACCCCTCCACTTT CASSRTGLDSPLHF TRBV7-2 - TRBD1 TRBJ1-6
TGTGCCAGCAGCCAAGTCGGACAGGGGAACAATGAGCAGTTCTTC CASSQVGQGNNEQFF TRBV11-3 - TRBD1 TRBJ2-1
TGTGCCAGCAGCCTGTGGGACAGCCTGAACACTGAAGCTTTCTTT CASSLWDSLNTEAFF TRBV5-5 - TRBD1 TRBJ1-1
TGTGCCAGCAGCCAAGGGGGGGAAGGAAACACCATATATTTT CASSQGGEGNTIYF TRBV4-2 - - TRBJ1-3
TGTGCCAGCAGCTCGTCCCGTTATGGCTACACCTTC CASSSSRYGYTF TRBV7-3 - - TRBJ1-2
TGTGCCAGTAGTACCGCCAGGGGGCTTGGAAACACCATATATTTT CASSTARGLGNTIYF TRBV19 - TRBD1 TRBJ1-3
TGTGCCAGCAGTTTATGGCCCCCGGACAGGGCCTACGAGCAGTACTTC CASSLWPPDRAYEQYF TRBV28 - TRBD1 TRBJ2-7
TGTGCCAGCAGGGGGGCGGGGGTGGGGGAGCAGTACTTC CASRGAGVGEQYF TRBV6-5 - - TRBJ2-7
TGTGCCAGCAGCAACGCGGCTAATGAAAAACTGTTTTTT CASSNAANEKLFF TRBV9 - - TRBJ1-4
TGTGCCAGCACACCCCTGGAGCCGAACACTGAAGCTTTCTTT CASTPLEPNTEAFF TRBV5-8 - - TRBJ1-1
TGTGCCAGCAGCCCGGGTGGCGGTAGCTCCTACGAGCAGTACTTC CASSPGGGSSYEQYF TRBV5-4 - - TRBJ2-7
TGCGCCAGCAGCTTGGCGCCGGACAGGGCGGACGAGCAGTACTTC CASSLAPDRADEQYF TRBV5-1 - TRBD1 TRBJ2-7
TGTGCCAGCAGCTTGGAGGTTACTAGCGGGGGCTACGAGCAGTACTTC CASSLEVTSGGYEQYF TRBV5-4 - TRBD2 TRBJ2-7